The TCR beta chain described here comes from a study of Ad26.COV2.S vaccination and SARS-CoV-2 variants. Regarding the study as a whole: Total T cell responses may have been underestimated by the TCR breadth and depth analyses.

TCRdb's table, derived via immunoSEQ multiplex PCR, lists solely in-frame clones and lacks some. This table has about 400,000 clones, around 89% appearing once. Concerning this clone: Its antigen is unknown.

The length of the CDR3 is 15 residues. Germline V CDR1 and CDR2: LNHDA, SQIVND (reference sequence). V shed 1 base and J shed 2 bases, with 12 bases lying between them. This sample's treatment: over 15 received Ad26.COV2.S at low or high dose, single or two shots; a few received placebo; per-sample allocation not given. Samples analyzed were those drawn on day 63 after the first vaccine or placebo injection. Within Boston, the person who donated was an adult of 18-55 years. Immunization relied on an Ad26 vector, which expressed Wuhan-strain SARS-CoV-2 spike. The sequences come from peripheral blood, collected in a trial of Ad26.COV2.S vaccine versus placebo. The chain couples TRBV19 to TRBJ2-7; D uncertain. This clonotype was sampled from a person between 18 and 59 years old who received the Ad26.COV2.S COVID-19 vaccine or a placebo. CDR3: CASSIVATPTYEQYF. The DNA for the CDR3 is TGTGCCAGTAGTATAGTTGCCACCCCCACCTACGAGCAGTACTTC.